The 30 T cell receptor beta chains presented below share a single source sample, sequenced in a study of type 1 regulatory T cells. TCRdb recomputed calls from the reads with MiXCR, one row per CDR3 protein. The sample has 60,000 to 80,000 distinct CDR3 sequences, 55% to 80% seen once. What these receptors recognize is not known. The specimen sequenced was cultured T cells, either the whole culture or a sorted T cell fraction (not recorded which). Subset defined: Tr1-enriched cell product generated in vitro against host alloantigens. These receptor sequences come from a human donor in good health.

CDR3 DNA: TGTGCCAGCAAAGAAGCGGGAGCTAACAATGAGCAGTTCTTC. Translating gives CASKEAGANNEQFF. The chain uses TRBV6-2 or TRBV6-3 and TRBJ2-1, with 8 bases aligning to TRBD2. V shed 7 bases and J 5 bases; nucleotides not matched to a gene: 7. There are 14 residues in the CDR3. Germline-derived CDR1 and CDR2 are MNHEY and SVGEGT.

The CDR3 sequence: CASSLELAGFYNEQFF. The CDR3 DNA reads as TGCGCCAGCAGCTTGGAACTAGCGGGCTTCTACAATGAGCAGTTCTTC. The chain combines TRBV5-1 with TRBJ2-1; 9 nucleotides match TRBD2. CDR3 length: 16 amino acids. Germline CDR1 SGHRS, CDR2 YFSETQ. J gave up 3 bases and V 0 bases, and 4 bases lay outside the gene matches.

This clonotype was counted a few times. The chain links TRBV7-2 to TRBJ2-5; D unclear. Germline-derived CDR1 and CDR2 are SGHTA and FQGNSA. Trimming cost V 7 bases and J 2 bases, with 11 bases left between them. CDR3 length equals 13 residues. The CDR3 sequence: CASTGQRQETQYF. The DNA of the CDR3 is TGTGCCAGCACTGGTCAACGACAAGAGACCCAGTACTTC.

The chain recombines TRBV4-3 with TRBJ2-2; no firm D call. This CDR3 has 19 residues. Germline CDR1 is LGHNA and CDR2 is YSLEER. With 0 bases removed from V and 4 bases from J, the gap between germline ends came to 21 bases. The CDR3 loop reads CASSQDQALGPLSTGELFF. CDR3 DNA: TGCGCCAGCAGCCAAGATCAGGCCCTAGGGCCCCTAAGCACCGGGGAGCTGTTTTTT.

J is TRBJ2-7 and V is TRBV28; D is possibly TRBD2 (6 bases). Germline lookup yields CDR1 MDHEN and CDR2 SYDVKM. With 6 bases removed from V and 1 base from J, the gap between germline ends came to 10 bases. This CDR3 has 13 amino acids. The DNA of the CDR3 is TGTGCCAGCAGGGTTAGCGGTTCCTACGAGCAGTACTTC. Amino acid sequence: CASRVSGSYEQYF.

The CDR3 loop is CSASLASYEQYF. CDR3 coding DNA: TGCAGTGCTAGTCTAGCGTCCTACGAGCAGTACTTC. V usage is TRBV20-1 and J usage is TRBJ2-7; the D gene is possibly TRBD2 (6 bases). The germline CDR1 and CDR2 sequences are DFQATT and SNEGSKA (reference sequence). The CDR3 has 12 residues. Trimming shortened V by 3 bases and J by 1 base, and 7 bases separated the two germline ends.

The rearrangement uses TRBV28 and TRBJ2-1, with D perhaps matching TRBD1 (6 bases). Trimming took off 5 bases at V and 8 bases at J, with 22 bases between the two ends. This CDR3 is 16 amino acids long. Germline loops: CDR1 MDHEN, CDR2 SYDVKM. The CDR3 loop reads CASSSPGRGSGDEQFF. The CDR3 DNA reads as TGTGCCAGCAGTAGCCCCGGCAGGGGCTCTGGGGATGAGCAGTTCTTC.

The rearrangement joins TRBV29-1 to TRBJ2-7, with 7 bases that match TRBD2. Trimming removed 2 bases from V and 2 bases from J; junction bases left unmatched: 6. The germline gives CDR1 SQVTM, CDR2 ANQGSEA. CDR3 length: 14 amino acids. Written as DNA, the CDR3 is TGCAGCGTTGAAACCGTTGCGGGGGCCTACGAGCAGTACTTC. Translated, it gives CSVETVAGAYEQYF.

The chain couples TRBV12-3 or TRBV12-4 to TRBJ2-7; tentatively, D is TRBD2 (6 bases). The CDR3 covers 16 residues. Trimming took off 2 bases at V and 0 bases at J, with 14 bases between the two ends. CDR3 protein: CASSLRAGKSSYEQYF. CDR3 sequence (DNA): TGTGCCAGCAGTTTAAGGGCGGGGAAGAGCTCCTACGAGCAGTACTTC.

The chain couples TRBV24-1 to TRBJ2-4, with a tentative D call TRBD1 (5 bases). This CDR3 region has 12 residues. Per the germline V gene, CDR1 is KGHDR and CDR2 is SFDVKD. Trimming shortened V by 4 bases and J by 9 bases, and 9 bases separated the two germline ends. CDR3 sequence (DNA): TGTGCCACCAGTGAAGGGGTAGGCATTCAGTACTTC. It codes for CATSEGVGIQYF.

This clonotype was observed a few times. This chain joins TRBV7-9 and TRBJ2-7; D might be TRBD2 (5 bases). V lost 5 bases and J lost 3, with 8 bases in between. The CDR3 extends over 12 amino acids. Germline CDR1 reads SEHNR; CDR2 reads FQNEAQ (reference sequence). The CDR3 is CASSETSYEQYF. In DNA form, the CDR3 reads TGTGCCAGCAGCGAAACTAGCTACGAGCAGTACTTC.

J is TRBJ1-2 and V is TRBV29-1; D is undetermined. The CDR3 totals 9 residues. Trimming left V 1 base short and J 7 bases short, with 1 base between. Germline lookup yields CDR1 SQVTM and CDR2 ANQGSEA. The CDR3 loop is CSVEGGYTF. DNA for the CDR3: TGCAGCGTTGAAGGTGGCTACACCTTC.

V usage is TRBV7-9 and J usage is TRBJ2-3; weak D call: TRBD1 (6 bases). The CDR3 has 15 amino acids. Germline CDR1 and CDR2: SEHNR and FQNEAQ (reference sequence). Trimming removed 1 base from V and 2 bases from J, with 10 bases in between. CDR3 in DNA: TGTGCCAGCAGCTTAGAGGGGGTGGACACAGATACGCAGTATTTT. Protein sequence: CASSLEGVDTDTQYF.

The chain employs TRBV6-2 or TRBV6-3 and TRBJ2-7; TRBD1 matches 8 bases. Germline V gene sequence: CDR1 MNHEY, CDR2 SVGEGT. Trimming took 4 bases from V and 3 from J; bases not matched to a gene: 5. The CDR3 sequence is 14 residues long. The CDR3 reads CASSWGQDVYEQYF. The CDR3 DNA is TGTGCCAGCAGTTGGGGACAGGACGTCTACGAGCAGTACTTC.

The V and J genes are TRBV6-6 and TRBJ1-3; D not resolved. Trimming took off 8 bases at V and 4 bases at J, with 15 bases between the two ends. Germline CDR1 MNHNY, CDR2 SVGAGI (reference sequence). The CDR3 spans 14 residues. Here the CDR3 reads CASRSDLGGNTIYF. Here the CDR3 DNA reads TGTGCCAGCCGCTCCGATTTGGGGGGAAACACCATATATTTT.

This clonotype has more than one count but fewer than ten. The chain is built from TRBV5-1 and TRBJ2-1; 13 bases line up with TRBD2. The V gene end was trimmed by 0 bases and the J gene end by 7 bases; junction bases not matched to a gene: 7. This CDR3 has 17 residues. Germline V gene lookup returns CDR1 SGHRS and CDR2 YFSETQ. The CDR3 reads CASSLEVWGLAGNEQFF. The CDR3 coding sequence is TGCGCCAGCAGCTTGGAAGTTTGGGGACTAGCGGGGAATGAGCAGTTCTTC.

The chain employs TRBV7-9 and TRBJ2-6, with D perhaps TRBD2 (5 bases). The CDR3 is 16 amino acids. V was pared by 8 bases and J by 0 bases, with 14 bases between. In germline, CDR1 is SEHNR, CDR2 FQNEAQ (reference sequence). CDR3 DNA: TGTGCCAGCCCACGGGTCGGGGACTCTGGGGCCAACGTCCTGACTTTC. This codes for CASPRVGDSGANVLTF.

The J gene is TRBJ1-3, the V gene TRBV20-1, with a possible D match to TRBD1 (6 bases). There are 13 residues in the CDR3. Germline V gene sequence: CDR1 DFQATT, CDR2 SNEGSKA (reference sequence). V lost 4 bases and J 2 bases, leaving 9 bases between the germline ends. The CDR3 loop reads CSATNRAGNTIYF. The CDR3 DNA reads TGCAGTGCTACGAACAGGGCTGGAAACACCATATATTTT.

The chain employs TRBV5-4 and TRBJ2-3, with 13 bases aligning to TRBD2. This CDR3 is built from 19 residues. Germline V gene sequence: CDR1 SGHNT, CDR2 YYREEE (reference sequence). V gave up 0 bases and J gave up 0 bases; unmatched junction bases: 7. The DNA for the CDR3 is TGTGCCAGCAGCTTGGCCCTACTAGCGGGGGGGACTAGCACAGATACGCAGTATTTT. It translates to CASSLALLAGGTSTDTQYF.

CDR3 nucleotides: TGCAGCGTTGATTTTGGTGGGCGAAACATTCAGTACTTC. Translation: CSVDFGGRNIQYF. The chain carries TRBV29-1 and TRBJ2-4; D is unclear. Trimming shortened V by 3 bases and J by 6 bases, and 12 bases separated the two germline ends. The CDR3 totals 13 residues. Germline V gene lookup returns CDR1 SQVTM and CDR2 ANQGSEA.

The rearrangement links TRBV10-1 to TRBJ2-7; D is perhaps TRBD1 (5 bases). The CDR3 is 13 residues long. V was pared by 2 bases and J by 3 bases, with 8 bases between. Per germline, CDR1 WNHNN and CDR2 SYGVQD (reference sequence). The CDR3 sequence: CASSETRVYEQYF. The CDR3 region has the DNA TGCGCCAGCAGTGAGACCAGGGTCTACGAGCAGTACTTC.

The chain combines TRBV5-4 with TRBJ1-1; 8 bases agree with TRBD1. V gave up 3 bases and J gave up 1 base; unmatched junction bases: 20. Germline loops: CDR1 SGHNT, CDR2 YYREEE (reference sequence). The length of the CDR3 is 20 residues. The CDR3 reads CASSYEKGPGQEERNTEAFF. Here the CDR3 DNA reads TGTGCCAGCAGCTACGAAAAAGGTCCGGGACAGGAGGAAAGGAACACTGAAGCTTTCTTT. Based on the CDR3 plus reference TRBV5-4 and TRBJ1-1, the full variable domain is ETGVTQSPTHLIKTRGQQVTLRCSSQSGHNTVSWYQQALGQGPQFIFQYYREEENGRGNFPPRFSGLQFPNYSSELNVNALELDDSALYLCASSYEKGPGQEERNTEAFFGQGTRLTVV.

The CDR3 loop reads CASSSRMDRGNQPQHF. Here the CDR3 DNA reads TGTGCCAGCAGCTCGAGAATGGACAGGGGTAATCAGCCCCAGCATTTT. The genes are TRBV7-8 and TRBJ1-5; 9 bases are a match to TRBD1. Per germline, CDR1 SGHVS and CDR2 FQNEAQ. Unmatched junction bases numbered 8, after V lost 4 bases and J lost 4 bases. The CDR3 runs 16 residues.

V is TRBV12-3 or TRBV12-4 and J is TRBJ2-3; possible D gene TRBD2, 5 bases. The CDR3 runs 14 residues. V was shortened by 5 bases and J by 4 bases, with 13 bases between the two germline ends. CDR3 protein: CASSPLLGPDTQYF. CDR3 DNA: TGTGCCAGCAGTCCGTTACTAGGGCCAGATACGCAGTATTTT.

The chain is built from TRBV30 and TRBJ2-1, with unresolved D. This CDR3 region has 16 residues. The germline CDR1 and CDR2 sequences are GTSNPN and SVGIG (reference sequence). V lost 6 bases and J 3 bases, leaving 21 bases between the germline ends. CDR3 nucleotide sequence: TGTGCCTGCACACACGGACCGACACCACTCTACAATGAGCAGTTCTTC. Its translation: CACTHGPTPLYNEQFF. Complete variable domain (other parts from reference TRBV30 and TRBJ2-1): SQTIHQWPATLVQPVGSPLSLECTVEGTSNPNLYWYRQAAGRGLQLLFYSVGIGQISSEVPQNLSASRPQDRQFILSSKKLLLSDSGFYLCACTHGPTPLYNEQFFGPGTRLTVL.

V gene TRBV6-1 combines with J gene TRBJ2-7; D ambiguous. V was pared by 1 base and J by 3 bases, with 7 bases between. The CDR3 loop spans 13 amino acids. CDR1 and CDR2 from the germline V gene are MNHNS and SASEGT. CDR3 DNA: TGTGCCAGCAGTGAAGGGGCTATCTACGAGCAGTACTTC. Translated: CASSEGAIYEQYF.

This clonotype appeared a few times. CDR3 region: CASSRHSGNTIYF. Written as DNA, the CDR3 is TGTGCCAGCAGCCGCCACAGTGGAAACACCATATATTTT. The chain combines TRBV3-1 with TRBJ1-3; D not certain. V gave up 4 bases and J gave up 3 bases, with 7 bases separating them. The CDR3 runs 13 residues. Germline V gene data show CDR1 as LGHDT and CDR2 as YNNKEL (reference sequence).

The V call is TRBV16, the J call TRBJ2-7, with D uncertain. The germline V and J ends were trimmed by 1 base and 0 bases, with 10 bases remaining between them. CDR1 and CDR2 (germline): KGHSY, FQNENV. CDR3 length equals 15 residues. The CDR3 sequence: CASSQLWARSYEQYF. The CDR3 nucleotides are TGTGCCAGCAGCCAATTGTGGGCGCGCTCCTACGAGCAGTACTTC.

This clonotype was recorded a few times. The chain combines TRBV20-1 with TRBJ1-5; 7 bases line up with TRBD1. CDR1 is DFQATT, CDR2 SNEGSKA, per germline (reference sequence). The CDR3 sequence is 15 residues long. V lost 6 bases, J lost 3 bases, and 11 bases stayed unmatched. The DNA for the CDR3 is TGCAGTGCGAGACCCGCTGGGACAGCCAATCAGCCCCAGCATTTT. This translates into CSARPAGTANQPQHF.

This CDR3 is CASSRDRGVYNEQFF. CDR3 DNA: TGCGCCAGCAGCCGCGACAGGGGGGTCTACAATGAGCAGTTCTTC. The chain uses TRBV5-1 and TRBJ2-1, with 9 bases identical to TRBD1. This CDR3 has 15 amino acids. CDR1 is SGHRS, CDR2 YFSETQ, per germline. V gave up 4 bases and J gave up 3 bases; unmatched junction bases: 5.